Listed below are T cell receptor beta chains from one sample, sequenced in a study of OX40 agonist ivuxolimab in advanced cancers. Data came from immunoSEQ multiplex PCR; TCRdb stores just in-frame clones and leaves some out. The table has around 62,000 clones, approximately 87% seen once. The specimen was CD4+ or CD8+ T cells sorted from blood, collected in a trial of the OX40 agonist ivuxolimab. The receptors come from an adult with an advanced solid tumor such as melanoma, head and neck, liver or kidney cancer. The CDR3 runs from the conserved cysteine through the conserved F or W. The D gene is left open where the match is weak. The size field is filled for only some rows; it gives once, few, many or a size class.

TRBJ1-3 | - | TRBV29-1 | - | TGCAGCGCAGGGACCTCTGGAAACACCATATATTTT | CSAGTSGNTIYF
TRBJ2-7 | TRBD1 | TRBV2 | - | TGTGCCAGCAGTTCACAGGGGAGCTCCTACGAGCAGTACTTC | CASSSQGSSYEQYF
TRBJ1-2 | - | TRBV6-5 | - | TGTGCCAGCAGTTACTGGGGTGGAGGCTATGGCTACACCTTC | CASSYWGGGYGYTF
TRBJ2-7 | TRBD2 | TRBV6-5 | - | TGTGCCAGCAGTCCCACGCGGGGGTTTGACGAGCAGTACTTC | CASSPTRGFDEQYF
TRBJ1-2 | - | TRBV19 | - | TGTGCCAGTAGTTATGCCGGGACCGGATGGTATGGCTACACCTTC | CASSYAGTGWYGYTF
TRBJ1-3 | - | TRBV18 | - | TGTGCCAGCTCACCACGGGGAAGCTCTGGAAACACCATATATTTT | CASSPRGSSGNTIYF
TRBJ1-4 | - | TRBV5-1 | few | TGCGCCAGCAGCTTGTCGGGTAGCCAAACTAATGAAAAACTGTTTTTT | CASSLSGSQTNEKLFF
TRBJ1-6 | TRBD1 | TRBV19 | - | TGTGCCAGTAGGACAGGGGAAGACCATTCACCCCTCCACTTT | CASRTGEDHSPLHF
TRBJ2-1 | TRBD2 | TRBV27 | once | TGTGCCAGCGGCCTAGCGGGGGGGCTATATGATGAGCAGTTCTTC | CASGLAGGLYDEQFF
TRBJ2-1 | - | TRBV5-1 | few | TGCGCCAGCAGCTTACGGAACAATGAGCAGTTCTTC | CASSLRNNEQFF
TRBJ1-1 | - | TRBV5-1 | - | TGCGCCAGCAGTTTGAGCCAGTCGCACAACACTGAAGCTTTCTTT | CASSLSQSHNTEAFF
TRBJ2-2 | - | TRBV4-3 | once | TGCGCCAGCAGCCAAGGGGGGGGCTTCACCGGGGAGCTGTTTTTT | CASSQGGGFTGELFF
TRBJ2-7 | TRBD2 | TRBV6-6 | - | TGTGCCAGCAGTTACTCGGGGGGGGTTGACGAGCAGTACTTC | CASSYSGGVDEQYF
TRBJ2-3 | TRBD1 | TRBV6-1 | - | TGTGCCAGCAGTATTGGACAGGGGGCGGCGGATACGCAGTATTTT | CASSIGQGAADTQYF
TRBJ1-1 | - | TRBV11-1 | - | TGTGCCAGCAGCTTAGGCCTCCGGGAGGTGAACACTGAAGCTTTCTTT | CASSLGLREVNTEAFF
TRBJ1-2 | - | TRBV5-6 | - | TGTGCCAGCAGCCTTGCCATTCAGAACTATGGCTACACCTTC | CASSLAIQNYGYTF
TRBJ1-4 | - | TRBV7-9 | - | TGTGCCAGCAGCCACTCAGGGAGTGCAACTAATGAAAAACTGTTTTTT | CASSHSGSATNEKLFF
TRBJ1-4 | TRBD1 | TRBV5-4 | - | TGTGCCAGCAGCTTGCATACAGGGGGCGCGAGTGAAAAACTGTTTTTT | CASSLHTGGASEKLFF
TRBJ1-6 | - | TRBV6-5 | - | TGTGCCAGCAGTTACTCGATTCCAGGGAGATATTCACCCCTCCACTTT | CASSYSIPGRYSPLHF
TRBJ1-1 | - | TRBV29-1 | - | TGCAGCGTTGTGATCATGAACACTGAAGCTTTCTTT | CSVVIMNTEAFF
TRBJ2-1 | TRBD1 | TRBV7-2 | few | TGTGCCAGCAGCACACGACAGGGGTACAATGAGCAGTTCTTC | CASSTRQGYNEQFF
TRBJ2-5 | - | TRBV5-4 | - | TGTGCCAGCAGCCGAGGGGGGGGTTACCAAGAGACCCAGTACTTC | CASSRGGGYQETQYF
TRBJ2-7 | - | TRBV18 | - | TGTGCCAGCTCACCAAACTCCCCATCGGCTACGGTGGGTTACGAGCAGTACTTC | CASSPNSPSATVGYEQYF
TRBJ2-3 | TRBD2 | TRBV7-3 | - | TGTGCCAGCAGCTCCCTAGCGGGGGGGGTCGGAGATACGCAGTATTTT | CASSSLAGGVGDTQYF
TRBJ1-1 | - | TRBV9 | - | TGTGCCAGCAGCGTGGAGATGAACACTGAAGCTTTCTTT | CASSVEMNTEAFF
TRBJ2-3 | TRBD2 | TRBV7-9 | - | TGTGCCAGCAGCTTTACTTCTAGCGGGGGGGCGAATACGCAGTATTTT | CASSFTSSGGANTQYF